The 25 T cell receptor beta chains below all came from one sample that was sequenced in a study of blood T cell repertoires in COVID-19. The data were produced by immunoSEQ multiplex PCR, yet TCRdb's version contains in-frame clones alone and is incomplete. The sample yields about 250,000 clones, more than 70% seen once. The sequenced sample consisted of peripheral blood. These receptors were collected from a woman in her thirties with COVID-19, enrolled during active disease.

J is TRBJ2-1 and V is TRBV6-6, with 10 bases that match TRBD2. V shed 9 bases and J 7 bases; nucleotides not matched to a gene: 9. This CDR3 has 14 amino acids. Germline values: CDR1 MNHNY, CDR2 SVGAGI (reference sequence). CDR3 sequence (DNA): TGTGCCAGTCACCTAGCGGGAGTGTGGAATGAGCAGTTCTTC. Its translation is CASHLAGVWNEQFF.

The CDR3 nucleotides are TGTGCCAGCAGCCTCCGAGAGGAAAACAATGAGCAGTTCTTC. This translates into CASSLREENNEQFF. The V and J genes are TRBV6-5 and TRBJ2-1; D gene uncertain. Germline V lookup: CDR1 MNHEY, CDR2 SVGAGI. The CDR3 extends over 14 amino acids. V lost 6 bases to trimming and J lost 5 bases, with 14 bases between them.

In its sample, this clone was seen a few times. CDR3 in DNA: TGCGCCAGCAGCCAAGAGCCCGACAGATACACCGGGGAGCTGTTTTTT. Translation: CASSQEPDRYTGELFF. V usage is TRBV4-1 and J usage is TRBJ2-2; D is possibly TRBD1 (5 bases). The CDR3 totals 16 residues. With 0 bases removed from V and 3 bases from J, the gap between germline ends came to 11 bases. Germline loops: CDR1 MGHRA, CDR2 YSYEKL.

The V and J genes are TRBV2 and TRBJ1-4; TRBD1 agrees at 7 bases. Germline V gene lookup returns CDR1 SNHLY and CDR2 FYNNEI. CDR3 length: 15 amino acids. V lost 7 bases, J lost 4 bases, and 9 bases stayed unmatched. CDR3 loop: CASTPWTGDNEKLFF. The CDR3, as DNA: TGTGCCAGCACCCCATGGACAGGAGATAATGAAAAACTGTTTTTT.

This clone has only one observation. The chain uses TRBV29-1 and TRBJ2-5, with a tentative D call TRBD1 (6 bases). This CDR3 has 14 residues. V dropped 3 bases and J dropped 9 bases, with 20 bases sitting between them. CDR1 is SQVTM and CDR2 is ANQGSEA in the germline V gene. For the CDR3, the DNA is TGCAGCGTTGAGCTCCCCCGGTCAGGGGTGGCCCAGTACTTC. Translated: CSVELPRSGVAQYF. Complete variable domain (other parts from reference TRBV29-1 and TRBJ2-5): SAVISQKPSRDICQRGTSLTIQCQVDSQVTMMFWYRQQPGQSLTLIATANQGSEATYESGFVIDKFPISRPNLTFSTLTVSNMSPEDSSIYLCSVELPRSGVAQYFGPGTRLLVL.

The CDR3, as DNA: TGCGCCAGCAGCCAAACTAGCGGGAGGGCCTACTACAACAATGAGCAGTTCTTC. It translates to CASSQTSGRAYYNNEQFF. The chain recombines TRBV4-3 with TRBJ2-1; 13 bases are shared with TRBD2. The CDR3 runs 18 residues. V shed 2 bases, J shed 5 bases, and the junction held 9 bases outside the gene matches. CDR1 LGHNA and CDR2 YSLEER come from the germline V gene.

The chain is built from TRBV6-6 and TRBJ1-2; a weak D match, TRBD1 (5 bases). The V end was cut by 5 bases, the J end by 1 base, with 23 bases between. Germline V gene lookup returns CDR1 MNHNY and CDR2 SVGAGI (reference sequence). This CDR3 is built from 18 residues. The CDR3: CASSPWGAGGRVNYGYTF. The CDR3 nucleotides are TGTGCCAGCAGTCCCTGGGGAGCGGGGGGAAGGGTTAACTATGGCTACACCTTC.

The gene calls are TRBV18 and TRBJ2-5; weak D call: TRBD2 (6 bases). Germline loops: CDR1 KGHSH, CDR2 LQKENI. CDR3 size: 15 residues. V lost 2 bases, J lost 1 base, and 11 bases lay in between. CDR3 sequence (DNA): TGTGCCAGCTCACCATCCCGGGACTCCCAAGAGACCCAGTACTTC. Translation gives CASSPSRDSQETQYF.

This rearrangement joins TRBV28 to TRBJ1-2; TRBD1 agrees at 10 bases. This CDR3 is 17 amino acids long. CDR1 and CDR2 from the germline V gene are MDHEN and SYDVKM. The V segment lost 5 bases and the J segment 0 bases; nucleotides outside the gene matches: 9. The CDR3 sequence: CASSGQTGGRANYGYTF. In DNA, the CDR3 is TGTGCCAGCAGTGGACAGACAGGGGGCAGGGCTAACTATGGCTACACCTTC.

The chain combines TRBV3-1 (or the pseudogene TRBV3-2) with TRBJ1-6; 9 bases map to TRBD1. The CDR3 has 17 amino acids. With V trimmed by 4 bases and J by 0 bases, 4 bases remained unmatched. CDR1 LGHDT and CDR2 YNNKEL come from the germline V gene (reference sequence). The CDR3 region has the DNA TGTGCCAGCAGCCCTACAGGGGGCCGCTCCTATAATTCACCCCTCCACTTT. This encodes CASSPTGGRSYNSPLHF.

CDR3 sequence (DNA): TGCAGCGATCCACGGACAGGGAGCACAGATACGCAGTATTTT. Translating it yields CSDPRTGSTDTQYF. This chain joins TRBV29-1 and TRBJ2-3; 8 nucleotides match TRBD1. Germline CDR1 and CDR2: SQVTM and ANQGSEA. This CDR3 comprises 14 residues. Germline trimming cut 7 bases from V and 0 bases from J; bases unmatched to any gene: 6.

The V and J genes are TRBV4-3 and TRBJ1-2, with D possibly being TRBD1 (6 bases). The CDR3 extends over 13 amino acids. V was cut by 2 bases and J by 6 bases, with 10 bases left in between. The germline gives CDR1 LGHNA, CDR2 YSLEER. In DNA, the CDR3 is TGCGCCAGCAGCCAACAACAGGGTCATGGCTACACCTTC. This encodes CASSQQQGHGYTF.

V is TRBV6-5 and J is TRBJ1-2; 7 bases line up with TRBD1. The germline gives CDR1 MNHEY, CDR2 SVGAGI. This CDR3 contains 14 residues. The J segment lost 4 bases and the V segment lost 7 bases, leaving 9 bases of the junction unmatched. The CDR3 nucleotides read TGTGCCAGCAAACAGGGGTATCAGAGCTATGGCTACACCTTC. Amino acids: CASKQGYQSYGYTF.

This chain connects TRBV20-1 to TRBJ1-5, with D unresolved. Deletions cut 3 bases from V and 9 bases from J, with 15 bases between. The CDR3 covers 13 residues. Germline-derived CDR1 and CDR2 are DFQATT and SNEGSKA (reference sequence). CDR3 sequence reads: CSASSGRDGPQHF. The DNA of the CDR3 is TGCAGTGCTAGTTCGGGGAGGGATGGGCCCCAGCATTTT.

J is TRBJ1-3 and V is TRBV10-3; D may be TRBD1 (6 bases). The ends were cut back, 10 bases at V and 5 bases at J, with 18 bases in the middle. CDR1 and CDR2 (germline): ENHRY, SYGVKD. The CDR3 is 14 residues long. CDR3: CATLDGGARNTIYF. CDR3 coding DNA: TGTGCCACTTTGGATGGGGGGGCAAGAAACACCATATATTTT.

This sequence joins TRBV28 and TRBJ1-2; no definite D call. V lost 10 bases, J lost 5 bases, and 23 bases lay in between. The CDR3 totals 15 residues. Per the germline V gene, CDR1 is MDHEN and CDR2 is SYDVKM. The CDR3 region has the DNA TGTGCCACCCAAACCGTGCTACTGGGGAGGTATGGCTACACCTTC. Protein: CATQTVLLGRYGYTF.

The V gene is TRBV4-3, the J gene TRBJ2-6; the D gene is possibly TRBD1 (5 bases). Trimming took 2 bases from V and 0 from J, leaving 14 bases between them. Germline V gene sequence: CDR1 LGHNA, CDR2 YSLEER. This CDR3 is 18 amino acids long. Here the CDR3 DNA reads TGCGCCAGCAGCCAAACAGCACAGGCGTACTCTGGGGCCAACGTCCTGACTTTC. This encodes CASSQTAQAYSGANVLTF.

V gene TRBV7-2 combines with J gene TRBJ2-1; TRBD2 aligns across 9 bases. CDR1 is SGHTA, CDR2 FQGNSA, per germline. The CDR3 sequence is 15 residues long. J was trimmed by 5 bases and V by 3 bases; bases with no gene match: 5. The CDR3, as DNA: TGTGCCAGCAGCTTCTATAGCGGGGGTCACAATGAGCAGTTCTTC. This codes for CASSFYSGGHNEQFF.

The gene calls are TRBV7-6 and TRBJ2-1; possible D gene TRBD1, 5 bases. Trimming removed 5 bases at V and 1 base at J, with 12 bases between. The CDR3 sequence is 15 residues long. Germline CDR1 reads SGHVS; CDR2 reads FNYEAQ. CDR3 DNA: TGTGCCAGCAGCCCCGATAGGGGATCCTACAATGAGCAGTTCTTC. This translates into CASSPDRGSYNEQFF.

This clone is a singleton in its sample. The chain combines TRBV10-3 with TRBJ2-7, with a tentative D call TRBD1 (5 bases). The CDR3 length is 13 residues. V lost 4 bases to trimming and J lost 3 bases, with 10 bases between them. CDR1 is ENHRY and CDR2 is SYGVKD in the germline V gene. CDR3 bases: TGTGCCATCAGTGGGCAGGGTGGCTACGAGCAGTACTTC. Translating gives CAISGQGGYEQYF.

The count of this clone is one. The rearrangement uses TRBV6-2 or TRBV6-3 and TRBJ2-7; D might be TRBD2 (6 bases). Germline CDR1 is MNHEY and CDR2 is SVGEGT. V gave up 4 bases and J gave up 0 bases, with 19 bases separating them. CDR3 length: 17 amino acids. The CDR3 sequence is CASSWPVEGPFSYEQYF. CDR3 nucleotide sequence: TGTGCCAGCAGTTGGCCCGTGGAGGGCCCCTTCTCCTACGAGCAGTACTTC.

This clone has a single count. The rearrangement joins TRBV2 to TRBJ2-3, with 9 positions matching TRBD1. The CDR3 has 15 residues. The V and J ends lost 6 bases and 2 bases, in that order; junction bases with no gene match: 6. Germline lookup yields CDR1 SNHLY and CDR2 FYNNEI. The CDR3, as DNA: TGTGCCAGCAGAGCCGGGACAGGGCCCACAGATACGCAGTATTTT. As protein: CASRAGTGPTDTQYF.

V gene TRBV20-1 combines with J gene TRBJ2-1; 11 nucleotides agree with TRBD2. The CDR3 runs 16 residues. With V trimmed by 3 bases and J by 7 bases, 11 bases remained unmatched. CDR1 and CDR2 (germline): DFQATT, SNEGSKA (reference sequence). The CDR3 DNA reads as TGCAGTGCTAGTTTGCCTAGCGGGAGGTTGGGGAATGAGCAGTTCTTC. Protein sequence: CSASLPSGRLGNEQFF.

This chain links TRBV4-3 with TRBJ2-1, with 16 bases matching TRBD2. The J segment lost 7 bases and the V segment lost 3 bases, leaving 15 bases of the junction unmatched. The CDR3 has 20 residues. Germline lookup yields CDR1 LGHNA and CDR2 YSLEER. In DNA, the CDR3 is TGCGCCAGCAGCCACCCTTCGAGTCCCGGGACTAGCGGGAGGGAAAATGAGCAGTTCTTC. It yields the protein CASSHPSSPGTSGRENEQFF.

V is TRBV13 and J is TRBJ2-3; weak D call: TRBD2 (6 bases). This CDR3 has 14 residues. Germline V lookup: CDR1 PRHDT, CDR2 FYEKMQ (reference sequence). V lost 6 bases to trimming and J lost 4 bases, with 14 bases between them. The CDR3 DNA reads TGTGCCAGCAGGCCCCCCGGAGGGTCAGATACGCAGTATTTT. Amino acids: CASRPPGGSDTQYF.